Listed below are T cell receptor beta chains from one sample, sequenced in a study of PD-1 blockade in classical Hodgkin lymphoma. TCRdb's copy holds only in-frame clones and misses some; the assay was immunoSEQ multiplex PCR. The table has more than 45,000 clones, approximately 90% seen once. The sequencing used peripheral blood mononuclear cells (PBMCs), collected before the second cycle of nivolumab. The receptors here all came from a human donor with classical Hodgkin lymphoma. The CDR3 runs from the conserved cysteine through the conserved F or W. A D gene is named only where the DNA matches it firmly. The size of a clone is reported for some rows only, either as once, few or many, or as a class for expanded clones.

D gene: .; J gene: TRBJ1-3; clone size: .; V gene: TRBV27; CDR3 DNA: TGTGCCAGCAGTACCTTAACTCGGGGCTCTGGAAACACCATATATTTT; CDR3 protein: CASSTLTRGSGNTIYF
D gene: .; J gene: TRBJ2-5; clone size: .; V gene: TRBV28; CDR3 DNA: TGTGCCAGCAGTTTCCCCGGGCGCCAAGAGACCCAGTACTTC; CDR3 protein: CASSFPGRQETQYF
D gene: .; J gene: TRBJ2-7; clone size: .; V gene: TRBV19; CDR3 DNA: TGTGCCAGTAGTATAACCTCAGCGGGCGAGCAGTACTTC; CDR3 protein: CASSITSAGEQYF
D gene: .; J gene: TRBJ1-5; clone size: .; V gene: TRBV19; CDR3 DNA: TGTGCCAGTAAACAGGTAGGGGGGCAGCCCCAGCATTTT; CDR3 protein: CASKQVGGQPQHF
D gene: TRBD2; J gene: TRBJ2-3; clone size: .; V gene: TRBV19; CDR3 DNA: TGTGCCAGTAGTATCGCGGGGGTAAGCACAGATACGCAGTATTTT; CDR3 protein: CASSIAGVSTDTQYF
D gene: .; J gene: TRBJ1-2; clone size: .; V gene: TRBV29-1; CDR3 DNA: TGCAGCGTTGAAAGTCAGGTAGAAGGCTACACCTTC; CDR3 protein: CSVESQVEGYTF
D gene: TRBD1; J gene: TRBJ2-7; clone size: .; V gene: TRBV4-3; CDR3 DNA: TGCGCCAGCAGCCAAGCCCTATGGGAGGCAGGGGGCTCCGAGCAGTACTTC; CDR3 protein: CASSQALWEAGGSEQYF
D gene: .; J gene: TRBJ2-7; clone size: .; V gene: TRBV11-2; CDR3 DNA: TGTGCCAGCAGCTTCTTCCACCTCTACGAGCAGTACTTC; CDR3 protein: CASSFFHLYEQYF
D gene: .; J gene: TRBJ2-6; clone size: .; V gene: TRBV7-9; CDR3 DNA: TGTGCCAGCAGCACGGGTGCTGGGGCCAACGTCCTGACTTTC; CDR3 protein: CASSTGAGANVLTF
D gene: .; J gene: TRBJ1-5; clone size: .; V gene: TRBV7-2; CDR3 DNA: TGTGCCAGCAGCTTAGCCTCCCCCTCCCAGGGCAGCTATCAGCCCCAGCATTTT; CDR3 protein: CASSLASPSQGSYQPQHF
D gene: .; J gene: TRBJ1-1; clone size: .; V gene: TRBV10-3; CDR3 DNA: TGTGCCATCCTTCCTTTTGGGGGCACTGAAGCTTTCTTT; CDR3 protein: CAILPFGGTEAFF
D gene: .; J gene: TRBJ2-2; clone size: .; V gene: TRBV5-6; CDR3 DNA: TGTGCCAGCAGCTTGGCCGAGTTTAGGGCAGGGGAGCTGTTTTTT; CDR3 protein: CASSLAEFRAGELFF
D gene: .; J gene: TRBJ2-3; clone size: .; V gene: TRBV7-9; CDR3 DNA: TGTGCCAGCAGCTTAGCTGAATCTAGCACAGATACGCAGTATTTT; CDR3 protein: CASSLAESSTDTQYF
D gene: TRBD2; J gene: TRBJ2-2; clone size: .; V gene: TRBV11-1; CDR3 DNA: TGTGCCAGCAGCCTGTCCGGGACTAGCGTCGGGGAGCTGTTTTTT; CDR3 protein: CASSLSGTSVGELFF
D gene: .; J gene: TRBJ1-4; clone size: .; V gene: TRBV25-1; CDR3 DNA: TGTGCCAGCAGTGATCAAGGGGTCCGTGAAAAACTGTTTTTT; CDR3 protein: CASSDQGVREKLFF
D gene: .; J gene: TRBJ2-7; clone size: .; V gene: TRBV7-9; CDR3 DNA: TGTGCCAGCAGCTTGGGGTCTAGGCAGGGGTTCGCCTACGAGCAGTACTTC; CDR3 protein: CASSLGSRQGFAYEQYF
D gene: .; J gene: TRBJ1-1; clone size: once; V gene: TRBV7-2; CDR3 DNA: TGTGCCAGCAGCTTTGATACTGAAGCTTTCTTT; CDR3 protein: CASSFDTEAFF
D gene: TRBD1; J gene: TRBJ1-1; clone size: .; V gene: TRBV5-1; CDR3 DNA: TGCGCCAGCAGCGGGGACAGTACGGGCACTGAAGCTTTCTTT; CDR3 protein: CASSGDSTGTEAFF
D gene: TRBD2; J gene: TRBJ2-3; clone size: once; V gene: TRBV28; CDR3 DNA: TGTGCCAGCAGGCCTCAGCTAGCGGGAGCGGCAGATACGCAGTATTTT; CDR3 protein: CASRPQLAGAADTQYF
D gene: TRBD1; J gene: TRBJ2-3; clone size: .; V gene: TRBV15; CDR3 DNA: TGTGCCACCAGCAGAGTAGGGGGCGCGGAGTTTACAGATACGCAGTATTTT; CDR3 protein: CATSRVGGAEFTDTQYF
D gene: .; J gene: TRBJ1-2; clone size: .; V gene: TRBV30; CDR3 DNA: TGTGCCTGGACGGATCCGTTCTATGGCTACACCTTC; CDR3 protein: CAWTDPFYGYTF
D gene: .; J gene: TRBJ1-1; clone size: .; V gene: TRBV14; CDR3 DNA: TGTGCCAGCAGCCGAGATCCCAGGGCTTTCTTT; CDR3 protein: CASSRDPRAFF
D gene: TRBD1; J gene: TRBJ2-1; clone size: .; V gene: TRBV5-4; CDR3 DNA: TGTGCCAGCAGCGGGGGCGGGCAGGGGGCGTGGTACAATGAGCAGTTCTTC; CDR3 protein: CASSGGGQGAWYNEQFF
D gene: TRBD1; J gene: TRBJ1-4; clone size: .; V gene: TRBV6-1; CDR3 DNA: TGTGCCAGCAGTGAGAGGGACAGCAGAACTAATGAAAAACTGTTTTTT; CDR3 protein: CASSERDSRTNEKLFF
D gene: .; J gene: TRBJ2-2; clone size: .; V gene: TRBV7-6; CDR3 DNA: TGTGCCAGCAGCTCAGCGGGGAACACCGGGGAGCTGTTTTTT; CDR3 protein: CASSSAGNTGELFF
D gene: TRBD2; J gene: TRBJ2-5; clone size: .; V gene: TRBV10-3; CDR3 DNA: TGTGCCATCAGTGCAGGACTAGCGGGAGATTTGGAGACCCAGTACTTC; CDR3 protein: CAISAGLAGDLETQYF
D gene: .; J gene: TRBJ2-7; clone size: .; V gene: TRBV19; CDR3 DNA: TGTGCCAGTAGTGCTTTCGGGACAACCTACGAGCAGTACTTC; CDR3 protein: CASSAFGTTYEQYF
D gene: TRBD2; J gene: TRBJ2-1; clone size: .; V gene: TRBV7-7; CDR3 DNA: TGTGCCAGCAGTCAACAGCTCTCCCTTGGCGGGAGTGTCTATGAGCAGTTCTTC; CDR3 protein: CASSQQLSLGGSVYEQFF
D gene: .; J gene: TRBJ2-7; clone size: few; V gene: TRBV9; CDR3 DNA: TGTGCCAGCAGCGTAGGCGGGGGCGGCTACGAGCAGTACTTC; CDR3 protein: CASSVGGGGYEQYF
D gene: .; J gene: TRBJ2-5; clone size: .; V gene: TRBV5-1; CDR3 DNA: TGCGCCAGCAGCTTGGGCCCTAGCCGAGAAGAGACCCAGTACTTC; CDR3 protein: CASSLGPSREETQYF
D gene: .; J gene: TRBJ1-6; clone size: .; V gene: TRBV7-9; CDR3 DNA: TGTGCCAGCAGCTTCAACGGGTTCTATAATTCACCCCTCCACTTT; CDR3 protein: CASSFNGFYNSPLHF